A single sample is the source of the 30 T cell receptor beta chains below, sequenced in a study of cytomegalovirus exposure and HLA in healthy donors. PCR used 60 Vbeta primers and 13 Jbeta primers. Some clones are missing from TCRdb's copy, which holds only in-frame ones; the method was immunoSEQ multiplex PCR. There are approximately 140,000 clones in the sample; roughly 78% occur only once, and roughly 3.2% lies in the top ten. The specimen was PBMCs. Source of these receptors: a young man in good health and CMV-seropositive.

This clone was picked up a small number of times. The chain uses TRBV7-6 and TRBJ2-1, with 8 bases lining up with TRBD1. The CDR3 has 15 residues. Germline V gene data show CDR1 as SGHVS and CDR2 as FNYEAQ. V shed 7 bases and J 7 bases; nucleotides not matched to a gene: 12. CDR3 nucleotides: TGTGCCAGCACCCAGGGGGCGGCAGGGGGTAATGAGCAGTTCTTC. This sequence encodes CASTQGAAGGNEQFF.

The rearrangement links TRBV4-1 to TRBJ1-1, with D perhaps matching TRBD1 (5 bases). This CDR3 spans 15 amino acids. The V gene lost 3 bases and the J gene lost 4 bases, with 15 bases spanning the gap. CDR1 and CDR2 (germline): MGHRA, YSYEKL. This chain's CDR3 is CASSHLGQGGTEAFF. The CDR3 region has the DNA TGCGCCAGCAGCCACTTGGGGCAGGGAGGCACTGAAGCTTTCTTT.

J is TRBJ2-1 and V is TRBV27, with 10 bases that match TRBD2. After removal of 4 bases from V and 3 bases from J, the junction contained 6 bases not matched to a gene. This CDR3 has 16 amino acids. Germline V CDR1 and CDR2: MNHEY, SMNVEV (reference sequence). The CDR3 reads CASSSGAGGIYNEQFF. The DNA for the CDR3 is TGTGCCAGCAGTTCTGGAGCGGGAGGGATCTACAATGAGCAGTTCTTC.

The rearrangement uses TRBV7-6 and TRBJ2-2; possibly TRBD1 for D (6 bases). Germline loops: CDR1 SGHVS, CDR2 FNYEAQ. This CDR3 spans 13 amino acids. The CDR3 region is CALQGDITGELFF. As DNA, the CDR3 is TGTGCTCTTCAAGGGGACATCACCGGGGAGCTGTTTTTT.

CDR3: CASSLFGGGHNEQFF. The CDR3 DNA sequence: TGTGCCAGCAGTTTATTCGGAGGGGGCCACAATGAGCAGTTCTTC. The rearrangement uses TRBV28 and TRBJ2-1; D may be TRBD1 (7 bases). CDR3 length: 15 amino acids. CDR1 MDHEN and CDR2 SYDVKM come from the germline V gene. V gave up 1 base and J gave up 5 bases, with 12 bases separating them.

The chain joins TRBV9 to TRBJ1-1; D remains ambiguous. The ends were cut back, 1 base at V and 0 bases at J, with 13 bases in the middle. The germline gives CDR1 SGDLS, CDR2 YYNGEE. CDR3 length equals 16 residues. CDR3 in DNA: TGTGCCAGCAGCGTACCCCCCTACTCCATGAACACTGAAGCTTTCTTT. Its protein is CASSVPPYSMNTEAFF.

This rearrangement joins TRBV14 to TRBJ1-1, with a weak D call TRBD1 (5 bases). Per the germline V gene, CDR1 is SGHDN and CDR2 is FVKESK. CDR3 size: 12 residues. Trimming left V 3 bases short and J 7 bases short, with 9 bases between. Written as DNA, the CDR3 is TGTGCCAGCAGCCATATACAGGATGAAGCTTTCTTT. Translated, it gives CASSHIQDEAFF.

This chain uses TRBV28 with TRBJ1-5, with 8 bases that match TRBD1. The CDR3 covers 13 residues. Germline CDR1 reads MDHEN; CDR2 reads SYDVKM. J was trimmed by 5 bases and V by 8 bases; bases with no gene match: 5. The CDR3 sequence is CASGQGRYQPQHF. The DNA of the CDR3 is TGTGCCAGCGGACAGGGTCGATATCAGCCCCAGCATTTT. Full variable domain (missing parts from reference TRBV28 and TRBJ1-5): DVKVTQSSRYLVKRTGEKVFLECVQDMDHENMFWYRQDPGLGLRLIYFSYDVKMKEKGDIPEGYSVSREKKERFSLILESASTNQTSMYLCASGQGRYQPQHFGDGTRLSIL.

This chain connects TRBV5-4 to TRBJ1-1; TRBD1 might be the D (5 bases). Germline loops: CDR1 SGHNT, CDR2 YYREEE (reference sequence). The CDR3 has 14 amino acids. Trimming took 2 bases from V and 1 from J, leaving 9 bases between them. This CDR3 is CASSFQGANTEAFF. The CDR3 region has the DNA TGTGCCAGCAGCTTCCAAGGGGCGAACACTGAAGCTTTCTTT.

A single count supports this clone. This chain connects TRBV7-2 to TRBJ2-3, with 9 bases aligning to TRBD1. The CDR3 sequence is 16 residues long. Germline V gene lookup returns CDR1 SGHTA and CDR2 FQGNSA. Trimming removed 5 bases from V and 4 bases from J; junction bases left unmatched: 10. The CDR3 DNA follows: TGTGCCAGCAGCCGTACAGGGGGCGCGGGATCAGATACGCAGTATTTT. This encodes CASSRTGGAGSDTQYF.

The chain uses TRBV5-6 and TRBJ2-1; unclear D gene. CDR3 size: 11 residues. Germline V gene data show CDR1 as SGHDT and CDR2 as YYEEEE. The V gene lost 4 bases and the J gene lost 12 bases, with 11 bases spanning the gap. The CDR3, as DNA: TGTGCCAGCAGCCGAAGTTCGGGGCAGTTCTTC. Translation: CASSRSSGQFF.

This clone was counted once. V is TRBV28 and J is TRBJ1-2; D gene ambiguous. Germline assignment: CDR1 MDHEN and CDR2 SYDVKM. Between the trimmed V and J ends, which lost 6 bases and 4 bases, there was a span of 12 bases. CDR3 size: 13 residues. The CDR3 nucleotides read TGTGCCAGCAGCCCCCGGTCAGGCTATGGCTACACCTTC. Translated: CASSPRSGYGYTF.

The V and J genes are TRBV6-1 and TRBJ2-5; D possibly corresponds to TRBD1 (6 bases). Germline V gives CDR1 MNHNS, CDR2 SASEGT. V was cut by 0 bases and J by 1 base, with 15 bases left in between. The CDR3 loop spans 17 amino acids. Here the CDR3 DNA reads TGTGCCAGCAGTGAAGCGAGGGCAGGGGCCCTCCAAGAGACCCAGTACTTC. Its translation is CASSEARAGALQETQYF.

The rearrangement links TRBV19 to TRBJ1-5; no firm D call. V lost 6 bases and J 0 bases, leaving 21 bases between the germline ends. Germline CDR1 reads LNHDA; CDR2 reads SQIVND (reference sequence). CDR3 length: 18 residues. CDR3 coding DNA: TGTGCCAGTAGCAGGCAGGTACTGTCGATTAATAGCAATCAGCCCCAGCATTTT. This gives the protein CASSRQVLSINSNQPQHF. The variable domain in full, with the rest retrieved from reference TRBV19 and TRBJ1-5, is DGGITQSPKYLFRKEGQNVTLSCEQNLNHDAMYWYRQDPGQGLRLIYYSQIVNDFQKGDIAEGYSVSREKKESFPLTVTSAQKNPTAFYLCASSRQVLSINSNQPQHFGDGTRLSIL.

The table lists this clone with a count of one. The gene calls are TRBV4-1 and TRBJ2-2; 7 bases align to TRBD1. V gave up 3 bases and J gave up 0 bases; unmatched junction bases: 7. The CDR3 is 17 residues long. Germline assignment: CDR1 MGHRA and CDR2 YSYEKL. The CDR3 bases are TGCGCCAGCAGCCAGCCCCGGGACAGCCCGAACACCGGGGAGCTGTTTTTT. Amino acids: CASSQPRDSPNTGELFF.

The chain combines TRBV5-1 with TRBJ1-3, with D unclear. Germline CDR1 SGHRS, CDR2 YFSETQ. Trimming shortened V by 2 bases and J by 0 bases, and 9 bases separated the two germline ends. CDR3 size: 15 residues. CDR3: CASSFERSSGNTIYF. Here the CDR3 DNA reads TGCGCCAGCAGCTTCGAGAGGAGCTCTGGAAACACCATATATTTT.

For this clone: A junction boundary mismatches the germline segment, possibly from a read error. V is TRBV25-1 and J is TRBJ2-5; TRBD1 is a possible D gene (5 bases). Germline-derived CDR1 and CDR2 are MGHDK and SYGVNS. This CDR3 region has 13 residues. In DNA, the CDR3 is TGTGCCAGCAGTGTTACAGGTCGAGAGGCCCAGTACTTC. Protein sequence: CASSVTGREAQYF.

The chain recombines TRBV20-1 with TRBJ2-1; 7 positions agree with TRBD2. Germline CDR1 reads DFQATT; CDR2 reads SNEGSKA (reference sequence). V dropped 3 bases and J dropped 10; count of bases not matched to a gene: 3. This CDR3 comprises 11 residues. The CDR3 coding sequence is TGCAGTGCTAGTACGGGAGGCGAGCAGTTCTTC. Amino acids: CSASTGGEQFF.

This chain uses TRBV19 with TRBJ1-3; a possible D gene is TRBD1 (5 bases). Looked up from germline, CDR1 is LNHDA and CDR2 is SQIVND (reference sequence). V was cut by 7 bases and J by 0 bases, with 10 bases left in between. The CDR3 sequence is 14 residues long. The chain's CDR3 is CASTAGVSGNTIYF. The CDR3 DNA follows: TGTGCCAGTACCGCGGGGGTCTCTGGAAACACCATATATTTT.

This clone was seen only once. The chain combines TRBV7-9 with TRBJ1-2; possible D gene TRBD1, 5 bases. This CDR3 has 16 amino acids. V was shortened by 2 bases and J by 3 bases, with 16 bases between the two germline ends. Looked up from germline, CDR1 is SEHNR and CDR2 is FQNEAQ (reference sequence). The CDR3 protein is CASSLNAGKWDYGYTF. In nucleotides, the CDR3 is TGTGCCAGCAGCTTAAATGCAGGGAAGTGGGACTATGGCTACACCTTC.

The CDR3 here is CASSLRQGARDYGYTF. The CDR3 DNA sequence: TGTGCCAGCAGTCTCCGACAGGGGGCAAGAGACTATGGCTACACCTTC. The chain couples TRBV27 to TRBJ1-2; 10 bases are shared with TRBD1. Germline CDR1 reads MNHEY; CDR2 reads SMNVEV (reference sequence). V was clipped by 5 bases and J by 3 bases; unmatched bases: 9. The CDR3 extends over 16 amino acids.

This chain connects TRBV6-1 to TRBJ2-1; maybe TRBD1 (5 bases). V lost 1 base and J 15 bases, leaving 22 bases between the germline ends. The CDR3 is made up of 15 amino acids. Germline V gene lookup returns CDR1 MNHNS and CDR2 SASEGT. The CDR3 nucleotides are TGTGCCAGCAGTGAAGGGTCAGGGTGGTCTTCAAAGGCGTTCTTC. It yields the protein CASSEGSGWSSKAFF.

The chain has TRBV2 and TRBJ2-5, with D possibly TRBD2 on 6 matching bases. The CDR3 is 14 amino acids. Germline V gives CDR1 SNHLY, CDR2 FYNNEI. Trimming stripped 6 bases from V and 9 bases from J, with 20 bases between. CDR3: CASRDGLSGGAQYF. The CDR3 nucleotides are TGTGCCAGCAGGGACGGCCTCAGCGGAGGGGCCCAGTACTTC. The variable domain in full, completed from reference TRBV2 and TRBJ2-5, reads EPEVTQTPSHQVTQMGQEVILRCVPISNHLYFYWYRQILGQKVEFLVSFYNNEISEKSEIFDDQFSVERPDGSNFTLKIRSTKLEDSAMYFCASRDGLSGGAQYFGPGTRLLVL.

The rearrangement uses TRBV6-5 and TRBJ1-1; TRBD1 aligns across 7 bases. Trimming took 6 bases from V and 0 from J; bases not matched to a gene: 4. The CDR3 runs to 14 residues. The V gene's germline CDR1 is MNHEY and CDR2 SVGAGI. The CDR3 loop reads CASRRTGLNTEAFF. The DNA for the CDR3 is TGTGCCAGCAGAAGGACAGGCTTGAACACTGAAGCTTTCTTT.

The chain couples TRBV27 to TRBJ1-5; 11 positions match TRBD1. The CDR3 spans 15 residues. Germline CDR1 is MNHEY and CDR2 is SMNVEV (reference sequence). V dropped 5 bases and J dropped 7; count of bases not matched to a gene: 7. The CDR3 reads CASSPRTGGRQPQHF. The CDR3 DNA sequence: TGTGCCAGCAGTCCCCGGACAGGGGGCAGGCAGCCCCAGCATTTT.

The rearrangement uses TRBV4-1 and TRBJ2-2; 11 nucleotides align to TRBD2. CDR1 MGHRA and CDR2 YSYEKL come from the germline V gene. V was clipped by 5 bases and J by 8 bases; unmatched bases: 7. The CDR3 sequence is 15 residues long. The CDR3 loop is CASSKLAGEGGELFF. The CDR3 nucleotides are TGCGCCAGCAGCAAACTAGCGGGAGAGGGTGGGGAGCTGTTTTTT.

This sequence joins TRBV4-1 and TRBJ1-5; 11 nucleotides match TRBD1. J lost 7 bases, V lost 9 bases, and 11 bases had no gene match. The CDR3 is 15 amino acids. Germline V gene lookup returns CDR1 MGHRA and CDR2 YSYEKL. As DNA, the CDR3 is TGCGCCAGTAACACGGGACAGGGGGTAGGGCAGCCCCAGCATTTT. This codes for CASNTGQGVGQPQHF.

The genes are TRBV6-6 and TRBJ2-7; possible D gene TRBD2, 6 bases. V lost 3 bases, J lost 1 base, and 16 bases lay in between. The CDR3 is made up of 16 amino acids. Germline V gene data show CDR1 as MNHNY and CDR2 as SVGAGI (reference sequence). CDR3 loop: CASSYGRGLQSYEQYF. The CDR3 coding sequence is TGTGCCAGCAGTTATGGGCGGGGACTCCAATCCTACGAGCAGTACTTC.

The chain combines TRBV5-1 with TRBJ1-2, with D uncertain. CDR1 SGHRS and CDR2 YFSETQ come from the germline V gene. The CDR3 is 15 amino acids. V lost 1 base, J lost 1 base, and 11 bases lay in between. The CDR3 DNA is TGCGCCAGCAGCTTGACCGGACTAAGTAACTATGGCTACACCTTC. Amino acid sequence: CASSLTGLSNYGYTF. Full variable domain (rest looked up from reference TRBV5-1 and TRBJ1-2): KAGVTQTPRYLIKTRGQQVTLSCSPISGHRSVSWYQQTPGQGLQFLFEYFSETQRNKGNFPGRFSGRQFSNSRSEMNVSTLELGDSALYLCASSLTGLSNYGYTFGSGTRLTVV.

The CDR3 sequence: CAWSAAGESYTEAFF. Written as DNA, the CDR3 is TGTGCCTGGAGTGCTGCAGGGGAAAGTTACACTGAAGCTTTCTTT. The V and J genes are TRBV30 and TRBJ1-1; the D gene is possibly TRBD1 (6 bases). The ends were cut back, 1 base at V and 3 bases at J, with 15 bases in the middle. There are 15 residues in the CDR3. Germline V gives CDR1 GTSNPN, CDR2 SVGIG (reference sequence).